The T cell receptor beta chain under discussion was sequenced for a study of OX40 agonist ivuxolimab in advanced cancers. Looking at the study overall: The patients received agonistic anti-OX40 (CD134) antibody ivuxolimab. Anti-PD-1, anti-PD-L1 or anti-CTLA-4 therapy given earlier was allowed, and around 40% had some. There were three patients with partial responses, one having hepatocellular carcinoma and two cutaneous melanoma.

This clone has only one observation. The CDR3 is made up of 15 amino acids. Per the germline V gene, CDR1 is SGHNT and CDR2 is YYREEE (reference sequence). Unmatched junction bases numbered 5, after V lost 1 base and J lost 7 bases. Sequenced by immunoSEQ multiplex PCR; TCRdb stores in-frame clones only, minus some. The table lists roughly 6,300 clones, roughly 80% of them singletons, with approximately 25% in the top ten. The sample was CD4+ or CD8+ T cells sorted from blood, taken in a trial of the OX40 agonist ivuxolimab. The rearrangement uses TRBV5-4 and TRBJ2-1; 10 bases align to TRBD1. The sequence was obtained from an adult with an advanced solid tumor such as melanoma, head and neck, liver or kidney cancer. The CDR3 loop reads CASSLLTGGRNEQFF. The CDR3 DNA follows: TGTGCCAGCAGCTTGCTGACAGGGGGCAGAAATGAGCAGTTCTTC.